This T cell receptor (beta chain) appears in the sequencing data of a study of control samples from healthy donors and cancer patients (TCRdb year 2020). The germline V gene encodes CDR1 MRHNA and CDR2 SNTAGT. From cysteine to phenylalanine, the CDR3 is 10 amino acids long. The entry retains the CDR3 DNA only, 30 bases that are in frame from base 1. V is clipped by 11 bases and J by 4 bases, and the sequence between their germline boundaries is 6 bases long. The method behind the library was the immunoSEQ multiplex PCR assay. The clones in this table, taken by TCRdb from immuneACCESS, are in-frame only. Not every clone is retained; where verified, under half of the shortfall comes from an unresolved V gene, and the cause of the rest is unknown. This sample gives 95,000 to 150,000 clones in total; 91% of them show up just once. Together, the top ten hold about 7.2% of the sample. Concerning this clone: Its specific antigen is unknown. One base away there is no much larger clone; base qualities are not given.

The clonotype originates from a woman aged 18-29 years in good health. The sample consisted of blood. The rearranged chain carries TRBV6-4 and TRBJ2-1, with the D gene not clear enough to name. Here is the DNA: TGTGCCCCACATTACAATGAGCAGTTCTTC. Its protein is CAPHYNEQFF.